Following are 4 T cell receptor beta chains from one sample sequenced in a study of PD-1 blockade in classical Hodgkin lymphoma. Repertoires were generated with immunoSEQ multiplex PCR, while TCRdb's copy carries only in-frame clones and drops some. The sample consists of 25,000 to 40,000 clones, around 81% of them appearing once. Documented time point: cycle 4 day 1 (C4D1), after more than five weeks of nivolumab. Every patient was affected by relapse after autologous stem cell transplantation, while exposure to brentuximab vedotin was not uniform. The specimen was peripheral blood mononuclear cells (PBMCs), collected before the fourth cycle of nivolumab. The receptors were sampled from a human donor with classical Hodgkin lymphoma.

The DNA of the CDR3 is TGTGCCAGCAACGACAGGGGGCTAGGCAATGAGCAGTTCTTC. Protein sequence: CASNDRGLGNEQFF. The chain recombines TRBV6-5 with TRBJ2-1; 10 bases fit TRBD1. CDR3 length: 14 residues. Germline V gene data show CDR1 as MNHEY and CDR2 as SVGAGI. Trimming at V came to 7 bases and at J to 6 bases, leaving 6 bases not matched to a gene.

J is TRBJ1-5 and V is TRBV6-1; no definite D call. The CDR3 is 12 amino acids. Germline loops: CDR1 MNHNS, CDR2 SASEGT. The germline V and J ends were trimmed by 5 bases and 9 bases, with 11 bases remaining between them. The CDR3 DNA reads as TGTGCCAGCAGTTCCCACATAAGGCCCCAGCATTTT. This gives the protein CASSSHIRPQHF.

This clone showed up just a few times. The genes are TRBV27 and TRBJ1-5; no definite D call. V was pared by 6 bases and J by 1 base, with 7 bases between. This CDR3 spans 13 amino acids. CDR1 MNHEY and CDR2 SMNVEV come from the germline V gene (reference sequence). The CDR3 coding sequence is TGTGCCAGCAGCATGTTAAGCAATCAGCCCCAGCATTTT. It translates to CASSMLSNQPQHF.

The chain combines TRBV6-5 with TRBJ1-4; D is undetermined. V was pared by 4 bases and J by 3 bases, with 12 bases between. Germline-derived CDR1 and CDR2 are MNHEY and SVGAGI. CDR3 length equals 15 residues. The CDR3 region is CASSSNFLPNEKLFF. CDR3 DNA: TGTGCCAGCAGTTCAAATTTCTTACCTAATGAAAAACTGTTTTTT.